A single sample gave rise to the 8 T cell receptor beta chains below, sequenced in a study of cytomegalovirus exposure and HLA in healthy donors. The PCR used 60 Vbeta and 13 Jbeta primers. The protocol was immunoSEQ multiplex PCR, while the TCRdb copy is restricted to in-frame clones and leaves out a portion. The data contain approximately 110,000 clones, 80% to 85% of them singletons. Sequenced: PBMCs. These receptors were collected from a woman aged 25 to 39 in good health and CMV-seronegative.

In its sample, this clone was seen a few times. V and J are TRBV7-2 and TRBJ1-4, with 10 bases fitting TRBD1. This CDR3 comprises 17 residues. Germline values: CDR1 SGHTA, CDR2 FQGNSA. The V segment lost 4 bases and the J segment 3 bases; nucleotides outside the gene matches: 8. CDR3 in amino acids: CASSWGDRGASNEKLFF. The CDR3 DNA follows: TGTGCCAGCAGCTGGGGGGACAGGGGAGCTTCTAATGAAAAACTGTTTTTT. The variable domain in full, with the rest retrieved from reference TRBV7-2 and TRBJ1-4, is GAGVSQSPSNKVTEKGKDVELRCDPISGHTALYWYRQSLGQGLEFLIYFQGNSAPDKSGLPSDRFSAERTGGSVSTLTIQRTQQEDSAVYLCASSWGDRGASNEKLFFGSGTQLSVL.

This chain uses TRBV6-5 with TRBJ2-3; a weak D match, TRBD2 (6 bases). CDR3 length: 16 residues. V was clipped by 0 bases and J by 2 bases, with 12 bases between them. CDR1 MNHEY and CDR2 SVGAGI come from the germline V gene. CDR3 nucleotide sequence: TGTGCCAGCAGTTACTCTTGGCGGGGAAACACAGATACGCAGTATTTT. Translation gives CASSYSWRGNTDTQYF.

The sample holds a few counts of this clone. The chain carries TRBV30 and TRBJ2-4; unclear D gene. Germline CDR1 and CDR2: GTSNPN and SVGIG (reference sequence). Trimming stripped 0 bases from V and 9 bases from J, with 9 bases between. The CDR3 is 12 residues long. CDR3 residues: CAWSVVEAIQYF. The DNA of the CDR3 is TGTGCCTGGAGTGTAGTTGAGGCCATTCAGTACTTC. Drawing the rest from reference TRBV30 and TRBJ2-4, the complete variable domain is SQTIHQWPATLVQPVGSPLSLECTVEGTSNPNLYWYRQAAGRGLQLLFYSVGIGQISSEVPQNLSASRPQDRQFILSSKKLLLSDSGFYLCAWSVVEAIQYFGAGTRLSVL.

The chain has TRBV7-2 and TRBJ1-5, with a weak D call TRBD1 (6 bases). The CDR3 length is 16 residues. CDR1 and CDR2 (germline): SGHTA, FQGNSA. Trimming took 5 bases from V and 0 from J, leaving 14 bases between them. The CDR3 is CASSPVGTTSNQPQHF. The DNA for the CDR3 is TGTGCCAGCAGCCCGGTAGGGACAACTAGCAATCAGCCCCAGCATTTT.

Only a few counts were recorded for this clone. The CDR3 DNA is TGCGCCAGCAGCTGGAGGGAGAACACTGAAGCTTTCTTT. It translates to CASSWRENTEAFF. This chain connects TRBV5-1 to TRBJ1-1; D remains ambiguous. Trimming cost V 3 bases and J 1 base, with 7 bases left between them. This CDR3 is 13 amino acids long. Looked up from germline, CDR1 is SGHRS and CDR2 is YFSETQ. Variable domain in full (rest from reference TRBV5-1 and TRBJ1-1): KAGVTQTPRYLIKTRGQQVTLSCSPISGHRSVSWYQQTPGQGLQFLFEYFSETQRNKGNFPGRFSGRQFSNSRSEMNVSTLELGDSALYLCASSWRENTEAFFGQGTRLTVV.

This clone appeared a single time. The chain combines TRBV25-1 with TRBJ2-1, with 8 bases matching TRBD2. The V segment lost 1 base and the J segment 0 bases; nucleotides outside the gene matches: 5. In germline, CDR1 is MGHDK, CDR2 SYGVNS. CDR3 length equals 17 residues. This CDR3 reads CASSEFWSGSSYNEQFF. The DNA of the CDR3 is TGTGCCAGCAGTGAATTTTGGAGCGGGAGCTCCTACAATGAGCAGTTCTTC.

This clone has more than one count but fewer than ten. V gene TRBV7-2 combines with J gene TRBJ2-7; 10 bases align to TRBD1. The V segment lost 3 bases and the J segment 3 bases; nucleotides outside the gene matches: 2. Per germline, CDR1 SGHTA and CDR2 FQGNSA. This CDR3 has 14 residues. The DNA of the CDR3 is TGTGCCAGCAGCTTGACAGGGGGCTTCTACGAGCAGTACTTC. Its translation: CASSLTGGFYEQYF. Full variable domain (outside the CDR3, taken from reference TRBV7-2 and TRBJ2-7): GAGVSQSPSNKVTEKGKDVELRCDPISGHTALYWYRQSLGQGLEFLIYFQGNSAPDKSGLPSDRFSAERTGGSVSTLTIQRTQQEDSAVYLCASSLTGGFYEQYFGPGTRLTVT.

The V call is TRBV9, the J call TRBJ2-1, with 10 bases lining up with TRBD2. This CDR3 is 15 amino acids long. Germline CDR1 reads SGDLS; CDR2 reads YYNGEE. With 4 bases clipped from V and 3 bases from J, the junction kept 4 bases outside the gene matches. DNA for the CDR3: TGTGCCAGCAGCTCACAGCGGGAGGGCTACAATGAGCAGTTCTTC. This sequence encodes CASSSQREGYNEQFF.